Listed here are 20 T cell receptor beta chains from one sample, sequenced in a study of cytomegalovirus exposure and HLA in healthy donors. The PCR had 60 Vbeta and 13 Jbeta primers. Assay used: immunoSEQ multiplex PCR; TCRdb lists only in-frame clones, some missing. The data show roughly 130,000 clones, with 84% seen just once and roughly 2.5% held by the top ten. Sequencing input: PBMCs. All receptors come from a man aged 50 to 60 in good health and CMV-seronegative.

In the case of this clone: Other DNA sequences in this sample translate to the same CDR3. This chain uses TRBV15 with TRBJ2-3; TRBD2 is a possible D gene (6 bases). Trimming removed 3 bases at V and 4 bases at J, with 8 bases between. This CDR3 is built from 13 residues. Looked up from germline, CDR1 is LNHNV and CDR2 is YYDKDF (reference sequence). The CDR3 bases are TGTGCCACCAGCAGGGGCGGGGCAGATACGCAGTATTTT. Protein sequence: CATSRGGADTQYF.

This clone showed up just a few times. The V and J genes are TRBV2 and TRBJ1-4; D call uncertain. Germline V gene lookup returns CDR1 SNHLY and CDR2 FYNNEI. CDR3 length: 11 amino acids. V shed 8 bases and J shed 7 bases, with 8 bases lying between them. CDR3 bases: TGTGCCAGCCGCGGGATTGAAAAACTGTTTTTT. It yields the protein CASRGIEKLFF.

This chain joins TRBV10-1 and TRBJ2-1, with TRBD2 as a possible D gene (5 bases). Trimming cost V 3 bases and J 1 base, with 7 bases left between them. Germline V lookup: CDR1 WNHNN, CDR2 SYGVQD (reference sequence). This CDR3 has 14 residues. The CDR3 DNA sequence: TGCGCCAGCAGTGAAGCGGAGTCCTACAATGAGCAGTTCTTC. This gives the protein CASSEAESYNEQFF.

This clone was detected a few times. The chain has TRBV5-4 and TRBJ2-6; D not certain. The CDR3 is made up of 15 amino acids. Trimming shortened V by 2 bases and J by 0 bases, and 6 bases separated the two germline ends. The germline V gene encodes CDR1 SGHNT and CDR2 YYREEE (reference sequence). CDR3 coding DNA: TGTGCCAGCAGCTTTGGCTCCTCTGGGGCCAACGTCCTGACTTTC. Its translation: CASSFGSSGANVLTF. Looking up the rest from reference TRBV5-4 and TRBJ2-6 gives the full variable domain: ETGVTQSPTHLIKTRGQQVTLRCSSQSGHNTVSWYQQALGQGPQFIFQYYREEENGRGNFPPRFSGLQFPNYSSELNVNALELDDSALYLCASSFGSSGANVLTFGAGSRLTVL.

The V call is TRBV19, the J call TRBJ1-2; 8 bases are shared with TRBD1. Germline trimming cut 5 bases from V and 4 bases from J; bases unmatched to any gene: 9. The germline V gene encodes CDR1 LNHDA and CDR2 SQIVND (reference sequence). The CDR3 is 15 amino acids. The CDR3 here is CASSSPGQGAYGYTF. The CDR3 DNA reads TGTGCCAGTAGTTCACCAGGACAGGGCGCCTATGGCTACACCTTC.

This chain joins TRBV30 and TRBJ1-1, with 11 bases aligning to TRBD1. Germline V gene data show CDR1 as GTSNPN and CDR2 as SVGIG (reference sequence). The CDR3 has 14 amino acids. Trimming at V came to 2 bases and at J to 6 bases, leaving 5 bases not matched to a gene. DNA for the CDR3: TGTGCCTGGAGTTGGACAGGGGGCTTCGCTGAAGCTTTCTTT. It codes for CAWSWTGGFAEAFF.

The V gene is TRBV30, the J gene TRBJ2-7, with 7 bases fitting TRBD1. Germline CDR1 reads GTSNPN; CDR2 reads SVGIG (reference sequence). The CDR3 has 15 residues. V lost 3 bases to trimming and J lost 9 bases; unmatched junction nucleotides: 17. CDR3: CAWSSGTEGNLRQYF. The CDR3 region has the DNA TGTGCCTGGAGCTCAGGGACAGAGGGGAACTTGAGGCAGTACTTC. Together with reference TRBV30 and TRBJ2-7, the CDR3 gives the full variable domain: SQTIHQWPATLVQPVGSPLSLECTVEGTSNPNLYWYRQAAGRGLQLLFYSVGIGQISSEVPQNLSASRPQDRQFILSSKKLLLSDSGFYLCAWSSGTEGNLRQYFGPGTRLTVT.

The CDR3 loop is CASSEDFSNQPQHF. For the CDR3, the DNA is TGTGCCAGCAGTGAAGATTTTTCTAATCAGCCCCAGCATTTT. This chain uses TRBV2 with TRBJ1-5, with D uncertain. Per the germline V gene, CDR1 is SNHLY and CDR2 is FYNNEI. V lost 1 base and J 4 bases, leaving 8 bases between the germline ends. This CDR3 comprises 14 residues. Based on the CDR3 plus reference TRBV2 and TRBJ1-5, the full variable domain is EPEVTQTPSHQVTQMGQEVILRCVPISNHLYFYWYRQILGQKVEFLVSFYNNEISEKSEIFDDQFSVERPDGSNFTLKIRSTKLEDSAMYFCASSEDFSNQPQHFGDGTRLSIL.

This clone was found once. V is TRBV10-1 and J is TRBJ1-2, with D maybe TRBD1 (6 bases). The CDR3 totals 13 residues. The V end was cut by 4 bases, the J end by 10 bases, with 16 bases between. The germline V gene encodes CDR1 WNHNN and CDR2 SYGVQD (reference sequence). The CDR3 DNA is TGCGCCAGCAGTGGATCGGACAGTCTCCACTACACCTTC. It translates to CASSGSDSLHYTF.

V and J are TRBV30 and TRBJ1-1, with a weak D call TRBD1 (5 bases). CDR1 GTSNPN and CDR2 SVGIG come from the germline V gene (reference sequence). Trimming pared 0 bases from V and 1 base from J, leaving 6 bases between. The CDR3 is 13 amino acids. The CDR3 reads CAWSVQGNTEAFF. The DNA for the CDR3 is TGTGCCTGGAGTGTTCAGGGGAACACTGAAGCTTTCTTT.

The chain is built from TRBV2 and TRBJ2-1; the match to TRBD2 covers 9 bases. Germline V lookup: CDR1 SNHLY, CDR2 FYNNEI. Trimming cost V 6 bases and J 8 bases; bases outside gene matches: 11. The CDR3 is 15 amino acids. The CDR3 loop is CASSLGRLAVDEQFF. As DNA, the CDR3 is TGTGCCAGCAGCCTGGGGAGACTAGCGGTTGATGAGCAGTTCTTC.

The rearrangement uses TRBV15 and TRBJ1-1, with D unclear. CDR1 LNHNV and CDR2 YYDKDF come from the germline V gene (reference sequence). CDR3 length: 15 residues. V lost 1 base and J lost 8, with 17 bases in between. CDR3 residues: CATSRVSGPPLEAFF. For the CDR3, the DNA is TGTGCCACCAGCAGAGTGTCAGGCCCCCCGTTAGAAGCTTTCTTT.

This clone was seen more than once but under ten times. The chain links TRBV6-5 to TRBJ1-6, with 7 bases that match TRBD1. The CDR3 length is 15 residues. V shed 0 bases, J shed 6 bases, and the junction held 2 bases outside the gene matches. Germline CDR1 MNHEY, CDR2 SVGAGI. In DNA, the CDR3 is TGTGCCAGCAGTTACTCCGGACAGGTTAATTCACCCCTCCACTTT. As protein: CASSYSGQVNSPLHF.

This sequence joins TRBV5-1 and TRBJ1-1; D unresolved. Trimming shortened V by 4 bases and J by 3 bases, and 16 bases separated the two germline ends. This CDR3 contains 15 residues. The germline gives CDR1 SGHRS, CDR2 YFSETQ. CDR3 loop: CASSPASTYDTEAFF. The CDR3 DNA reads TGCGCCAGCAGCCCCGCTAGTACCTACGACACTGAAGCTTTCTTT.

The chain is built from TRBV7-2 and TRBJ2-3; 7 bases are shared with TRBD2. CDR1 is SGHTA, CDR2 FQGNSA, per germline. The CDR3 sequence is 14 residues long. The V and J ends lost 0 bases and 4 bases, in that order; junction bases with no gene match: 1. CDR3 protein: CASSLAGGADTQYF. CDR3 nucleotides: TGTGCCAGCAGCTTAGCGGGGGGGGCAGATACGCAGTATTTT.

This chain links TRBV25-1 with TRBJ1-1; D might be TRBD1 (6 bases). This CDR3 spans 14 amino acids. V was pared by 7 bases and J by 3 bases, with 15 bases between. Germline CDR1 and CDR2: MGHDK and SYGVNS. The CDR3: CASTTQGWDTEAFF. The CDR3 DNA follows: TGTGCCAGCACCACACAGGGTTGGGACACTGAAGCTTTCTTT.

This sequence joins TRBV13 and TRBJ1-3, with a tentative D call TRBD1 (5 bases). The V end was cut by 2 bases, the J end by 7 bases, with 9 bases between. The CDR3 has 13 amino acids. Germline V gene lookup returns CDR1 PRHDT and CDR2 FYEKMQ (reference sequence). CDR3 sequence reads: CASSLRGSNTIYF. The CDR3 DNA sequence: TGTGCCAGCAGCTTACGGGGGTCGAACACCATATATTTT.

The chain has TRBV28 and TRBJ2-1; 7 nucleotides agree with TRBD2. V lost 2 bases to trimming and J lost 7 bases; unmatched junction nucleotides: 17. Germline values: CDR1 MDHEN, CDR2 SYDVKM. The CDR3 spans 18 residues. Here the CDR3 reads CASSLTVLDRGDRNEQFF. Here the CDR3 DNA reads TGTGCCAGCAGTTTAACTGTTCTTGACCGGGGGGATCGGAATGAGCAGTTCTTC.

This chain connects TRBV6-6 to TRBJ2-2; weak D call: TRBD2 (7 bases). The CDR3 spans 15 residues. Germline V lookup: CDR1 MNHNY, CDR2 SVGAGI (reference sequence). The V gene lost 6 bases and the J gene lost 4 bases, with 15 bases spanning the gap. CDR3 DNA sequence: TGTGCCAGCAGGACGCCGCGGGGGCTCACCGGGGAGCTGTTTTTT. Its translation: CASRTPRGLTGELFF.

V and J are TRBV5-1 and TRBJ2-3; 16 bases map to TRBD2. CDR1 and CDR2 from the germline V gene are SGHRS and YFSETQ. This CDR3 has 15 residues. V was pared by 3 bases and J by 6 bases, with 1 base of the junction left unmatched. The CDR3 loop reads CASSSGLAGGDTQYF. In nucleotides, the CDR3 is TGCGCCAGCAGCTCGGGACTAGCGGGGGGGGATACGCAGTATTTT.